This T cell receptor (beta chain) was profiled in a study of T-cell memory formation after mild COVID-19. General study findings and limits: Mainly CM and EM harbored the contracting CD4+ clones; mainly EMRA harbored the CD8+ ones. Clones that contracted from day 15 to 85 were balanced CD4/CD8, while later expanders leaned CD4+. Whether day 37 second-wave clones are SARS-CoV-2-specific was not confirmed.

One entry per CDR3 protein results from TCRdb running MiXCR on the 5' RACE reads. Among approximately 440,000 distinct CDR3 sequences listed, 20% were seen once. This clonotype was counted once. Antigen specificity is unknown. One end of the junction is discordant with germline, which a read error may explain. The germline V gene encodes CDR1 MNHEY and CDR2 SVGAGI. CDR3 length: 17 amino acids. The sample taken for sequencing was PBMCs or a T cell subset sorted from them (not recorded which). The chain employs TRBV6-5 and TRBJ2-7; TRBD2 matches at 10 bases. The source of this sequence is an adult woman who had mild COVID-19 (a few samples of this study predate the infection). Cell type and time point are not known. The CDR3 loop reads CASSYSWASGSVYDQYF. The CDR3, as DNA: TGTGCCAGCAGTTACTCTTGGGCTAGCGGGAGCGTTTACGATCAGTACTTC.